The source of this T cell receptor (beta chain) is a study of blood T cell repertoires in COVID-19. Across the whole study: Both acute and convalescent COVID-19 samples were obtained from the United States, Italy and Spain. T cells, B-cell-depleted T cells, or PBMCs provided the cDNA or gDNA that served as material.

Under the authors' procedure: Quantification of nucleated cells was approximated via reference gene primer amplification. TCRdb keeps only in-frame clones here, not all; method: immunoSEQ multiplex PCR. The V and J calls and the clone size are those of that table, but D and trimming were determined from the DNA. The data show a few hundred thousand clones, approximately 81% seen once. V lost 4 bases, J lost 4 bases, and 10 bases stayed unmatched. The CDR3 spans 16 residues. Germline CDR1 SGHTS, CDR2 YDEGEE. The chain is built from TRBV5-8 and TRBJ1-4; 7 bases match TRBD1. This clonotype was obtained from a woman aged 80 or older with acute or convalescent COVID-19. Source material: peripheral blood. CDR3 residues: CASSPGVGQLNEKLFF. The CDR3 DNA reads as TGTGCCAGCAGCCCAGGTGTGGGACAGCTTAATGAAAAACTGTTTTTT.